These T cell receptor beta chains were read from a single sample in a study of blood T cell repertoires in COVID-19. The assay was immunoSEQ multiplex PCR, and TCRdb's table has in-frame clones only and misses some. The sample records tens of thousands of clones, around nine tenths being singletons. Sequencing was carried out using peripheral blood. These receptor sequences come from a woman in her fifties or sixties with active or convalescent COVID-19. CDR3s include the opening cysteine and the closing phenylalanine or tryptophan. D genes are given only for firm matches. Not all rows give a size; the values are once, few, many and, for expanded clones, a class.

D gene: .
clone size: few
J gene: TRBJ1-2
V gene: TRBV30
CDR3 DNA: TGTGCCTGGAGTGTAGGAGGGGCTAGCTATGGCTACACCTTC
CDR3 protein: CAWSVGGASYGYTF

D gene: .
clone size: .
J gene: TRBJ1-5
V gene: TRBV10-3
CDR3 DNA: TGTGCCATCAGTGAGTCTGGTAGTTACAATCAGCCCCAGCATTTT
CDR3 protein: CAISESGSYNQPQHF

D gene: .
clone size: .
J gene: TRBJ1-2
V gene: TRBV20-1
CDR3 DNA: TGCAGTGCTAGTTTGTTGGGCAGGGCGGCCTATGGCTACACCTTC
CDR3 protein: CSASLLGRAAYGYTF

D gene: TRBD2
clone size: .
J gene: TRBJ2-2
V gene: TRBV19
CDR3 DNA: TGTGCCACTAGGACTAGCGGGAGAACCGGGGAGCTGTTTTTT
CDR3 protein: CATRTSGRTGELFF

D gene: .
clone size: once
J gene: TRBJ2-7
V gene: TRBV9
CDR3 DNA: TGTGCCAGCAGCCCCGACAGCCCCTACGAGCAGTACTTC
CDR3 protein: CASSPDSPYEQYF

D gene: .
clone size: few
J gene: TRBJ2-7
V gene: TRBV4-1
CDR3 DNA: TGCGCCAGCAGCCAAGGAAGCGGTGCGGTCTACGAGCAGTACTTC
CDR3 protein: CASSQGSGAVYEQYF

D gene: TRBD1
clone size: .
J gene: TRBJ2-3
V gene: TRBV5-4
CDR3 DNA: TGTGCCAGCAGCTTGGCTGTAACAGGGGCCGCAGATACGCAGTATTTT
CDR3 protein: CASSLAVTGAADTQYF

D gene: TRBD2
clone size: .
J gene: TRBJ2-1
V gene: TRBV27
CDR3 DNA: TGTGCCAGCAGTTTACTAGCGGGGTCCTACAATGAGCAGTTCTTC
CDR3 protein: CASSLLAGSYNEQFF

D gene: .
clone size: .
J gene: TRBJ1-4
V gene: TRBV5-1
CDR3 DNA: TGCGCCAGCACCTCCTCCCCGGGGTTTGGTAATGAAAAACTGTTTTTT
CDR3 protein: CASTSSPGFGNEKLFF

D gene: .
clone size: .
J gene: TRBJ1-2
V gene: TRBV18
CDR3 DNA: TGTGCCAGCTCACCACGAGCGTTCTATGGCTACACCTTC
CDR3 protein: CASSPRAFYGYTF

D gene: TRBD2
clone size: once
J gene: TRBJ2-7
V gene: TRBV15
CDR3 DNA: TGTGCCACCAGCAGGGGAAGGGAGGGGTCCCGCGTTCAGTACTTC
CDR3 protein: CATSRGREGSRVQYF

D gene: TRBD1
clone size: .
J gene: TRBJ1-1
V gene: TRBV19
CDR3 DNA: TGTGCCAGTAGTACCCGCCCGGACAGGGGGCGAGCTTTCTTT
CDR3 protein: CASSTRPDRGRAFF

D gene: .
clone size: .
J gene: TRBJ2-2
V gene: TRBV13
CDR3 DNA: TGTGCCAGCAGGCTAGAGAACACCGGGGAGCTGTTTTTT
CDR3 protein: CASRLENTGELFF

D gene: .
clone size: .
J gene: TRBJ1-1
V gene: TRBV5-6
CDR3 DNA: TGTGCCAGCAGCGGACAGCCGAACACTGAAGCTTTCTTT
CDR3 protein: CASSGQPNTEAFF

D gene: .
clone size: .
J gene: TRBJ1-3
V gene: TRBV28
CDR3 DNA: TGTGCCAGCAGTTTAGGCAGGGGTGGAAACACCATATATTTT
CDR3 protein: CASSLGRGGNTIYF

D gene: TRBD2
clone size: .
J gene: TRBJ2-3
V gene: TRBV2
CDR3 DNA: TGTGCCAGCGTCCCGAGGGTGACTAGCGGGGCGGGTACGCAGTATTTT
CDR3 protein: CASVPRVTSGAGTQYF

D gene: .
clone size: .
J gene: TRBJ2-3
V gene: TRBV9
CDR3 DNA: TGTGCCAGCAGCCCCTCCCCCGTCGGGGATACGCAGTATTTT
CDR3 protein: CASSPSPVGDTQYF

D gene: .
clone size: .
J gene: TRBJ2-1
V gene: TRBV12-3/TRBV12-4
CDR3 DNA: TGTGCCAGCAGTTTCTTGGAGAGTGAACAGTTCTTC
CDR3 protein: CASSFLESEQFF

D gene: TRBD1
clone size: .
J gene: TRBJ2-3
V gene: TRBV7-8
CDR3 DNA: TGTGCCAGCAGCCACCGGGACAGTGGGAGCACAGATACGCAGTATTTT
CDR3 protein: CASSHRDSGSTDTQYF

D gene: TRBD1
clone size: .
J gene: TRBJ1-2
V gene: TRBV5-1
CDR3 DNA: TGCGCCAGCAGGGGACAGGAGATTCAAGCTAACTATGGCTACACCTTC
CDR3 protein: CASRGQEIQANYGYTF

D gene: .
clone size: .
J gene: TRBJ1-1
V gene: TRBV29-1
CDR3 DNA: TGCAGCGTTATGCCGGGAGCGAACACTGAAGCTTTCTTT
CDR3 protein: CSVMPGANTEAFF

D gene: .
clone size: .
J gene: TRBJ2-7
V gene: TRBV7-3
CDR3 DNA: TGTGCCAGCAGCTTAGGGGCAGGGTTCGGCTACGAGCAGTACTTC
CDR3 protein: CASSLGAGFGYEQYF

D gene: .
clone size: .
J gene: TRBJ1-2
V gene: TRBV6-5
CDR3 DNA: TGTGCCAGCAGCACTTACCGCGGGGCCCACTATGGCTACACCTTC
CDR3 protein: CASSTYRGAHYGYTF

D gene: TRBD2
clone size: .
J gene: TRBJ2-1
V gene: TRBV9
CDR3 DNA: TGTGCCAGCAGCGTAGATGGCGGGAGTATCTACAATGAGCAGTTCTTC
CDR3 protein: CASSVDGGSIYNEQFF

D gene: .
clone size: .
J gene: TRBJ2-5
V gene: TRBV19
CDR3 DNA: TGTGCCAGTAGCACCGGAGCGGCGGCGCAAGAGACCCAGTACTTC
CDR3 protein: CASSTGAAAQETQYF